Sequencing of this T cell receptor beta chain was carried out in a study of PD-1 blockade in mismatch repair-deficient tumors. The CDR3 length is 16 residues. Germline CDR1 is LNHDA and CDR2 is SQIVND (reference sequence). V lost 1 base to trimming and J lost 2 bases; unmatched junction nucleotides: 4. Every patient had mismatch repair deficiency by PCR or immunohistochemistry. TCRs were sequenced from three patients responding to pembrolizumab. Points from the study as a whole: Rapid post-treatment expansion, then contraction, generally preceding radiologic response, marked tumor-resident clones.

Comments on this clone: Its antigen is undetermined.

The protocol was immunoSEQ multiplex PCR, while the TCRdb copy is restricted to in-frame clones and leaves out a portion. The sample carries about 17,000 clones, 84% recorded once. The starting material was PBMCs, obtained less than 25 weeks after starting pembrolizumab. The rearrangement joins TRBV19 to TRBJ2-7; TRBD2 agrees at 11 bases. The receptor comes from an adult with mismatch repair-deficient cancer. The CDR3 DNA reads as TGTGCCAGTAGTATAGGACTAGCGGGACTTCCCTACGAGCAGTACTTC. This gives the protein CASSIGLAGLPYEQYF.